One and the same sample provided the 22 T cell receptor beta chains below, sequenced in a study of immune evolution from preneoplasia to lung adenocarcinoma. Only in-frame clones appear in the TCRdb table, and some are missing; sequencing was by immunoSEQ multiplex PCR. The sample lists thousands of clones; more than 75% were seen once. Sequenced: FFPE adjacent normal lung tissue. All receptors come from a person aged 60 to 85 with lung adenocarcinoma.

Regarding this clone: Other DNA sequences within the sample encode an identical CDR3. The chain links TRBV5-1 to TRBJ2-7; 7 nucleotides match TRBD2. The CDR3 length is 14 residues. Per germline, CDR1 SGHRS and CDR2 YFSETQ. V lost 0 bases to trimming and J lost 6 bases; unmatched junction nucleotides: 6. CDR3 nucleotides: TGCGCCAGCAGCTTGGACCGCTGGGGGGGCGAGCAGTACTTC. Translation gives CASSLDRWGGEQYF.

This clone was seen a handful of times. The chain joins TRBV7-8 to TRBJ2-5; D unresolved. V gave up 1 base and J gave up 1 base, with 10 bases separating them. There are 15 residues in the CDR3. The germline V gene has CDR1 SGHVS and CDR2 FQNEAQ. Here the CDR3 DNA reads TGTGCCAGCAGCTTAGGCCCGAGAGTCCAAGAGACCCAGTACTTC. Amino acid sequence: CASSLGPRVQETQYF.

The chain uses TRBV30 and TRBJ1-1, with D perhaps matching TRBD1 (5 bases). V lost 3 bases, J lost 3 bases, and 11 bases lay in between. CDR1 and CDR2 (germline): GTSNPN, SVGIG (reference sequence). The CDR3 runs 13 residues. The chain's CDR3 is CAWSPGGYTEAFF. The CDR3, as DNA: TGTGCCTGGAGCCCGGGGGGATACACTGAAGCTTTCTTT.

This clone was counted between two and nine times. The rearrangement joins TRBV28 to TRBJ2-1; D is unclear. Germline loops: CDR1 MDHEN, CDR2 SYDVKM. This CDR3 contains 13 residues. Deletions cut 6 bases from V and 8 bases from J, with 14 bases between. This chain's CDR3 is CASSPASAYEQFF. CDR3 DNA: TGTGCCAGCAGCCCGGCTTCCGCATATGAGCAGTTCTTC.

The chain recombines TRBV30 with TRBJ1-4, with D tentatively TRBD1 (5 bases). This CDR3 region has 15 residues. V dropped 3 bases and J dropped 2 bases, with 13 bases sitting between them. The germline CDR1 and CDR2 sequences are GTSNPN and SVGIG (reference sequence). CDR3 sequence reads: CAWSSPRGTNEKLFF. The CDR3 nucleotides are TGTGCCTGGAGCTCGCCCCGGGGGACTAATGAAAAACTGTTTTTT.

This chain connects TRBV6-1 to TRBJ2-5; D not certain. The germline gives CDR1 MNHNS, CDR2 SASEGT. Trimming shortened V by 7 bases and J by 2 bases, and 11 bases separated the two germline ends. The CDR3 has 13 residues. The CDR3 is CASKRAIQETQYF. CDR3 sequence (DNA): TGTGCCAGCAAAAGGGCGATTCAAGAGACCCAGTACTTC.

This sequence joins TRBV9 and TRBJ2-7; 7 nucleotides align to TRBD1. Germline V CDR1 and CDR2: SGDLS, YYNGEE. The CDR3 totals 15 residues. V was clipped by 0 bases and J by 4 bases; unmatched bases: 7. The CDR3 nucleotides are TGTGCCAGCAGCGTAGCCTTTGGACAGGAGTACGAGCAGTACTTC. Amino acids: CASSVAFGQEYEQYF.

V is TRBV29-1 and J is TRBJ2-1, with D maybe TRBD2 (6 bases). The CDR3 spans 14 residues. The germline gives CDR1 SQVTM, CDR2 ANQGSEA. The CDR3 protein is CTSGDSGSYNEQFF. Here the CDR3 DNA reads TGCACATCCGGGGATAGCGGATCTTACAATGAGCAGTTCTTC.

CDR3 residues: CASSQAVNTDTQYF. The CDR3 DNA is TGTGCCAGCAGCCAAGCGGTGAACACAGATACGCAGTATTTT. This chain links TRBV4-2 with TRBJ2-3, with D uncertain. Germline V CDR1 and CDR2: LGHNA, YNFKEQ. The germline V and J ends were trimmed by 1 base and 2 bases, with 7 bases remaining between them. The CDR3 extends over 14 amino acids.

This chain connects TRBV5-5 to TRBJ1-4, with D unclear. The CDR3 extends over 16 amino acids. V shed 2 bases and J shed 1 base, with 12 bases lying between them. In germline, CDR1 is SGHKS, CDR2 YYEKEE (reference sequence). The chain's CDR3 is CASSLNIHETNEKLFF. As DNA, the CDR3 is TGTGCCAGCAGCTTAAACATACATGAAACTAATGAAAAACTGTTTTTT.

This clone is large (0.1 to 1%) by share. The rearrangement joins TRBV6-6 to TRBJ1-5; no clear D gene. V lost 5 bases, J lost 10 bases, and 15 bases lay in between. This CDR3 has 13 residues. Germline V CDR1 and CDR2: MNHNY, SVGAGI (reference sequence). CDR3 DNA sequence: TGTGCCAGCAGTCCCGACGATGGGTCCCCCCAGCATTTT. Amino acid sequence: CASSPDDGSPQHF.

The chain recombines TRBV7-2 with TRBJ2-7; 8 positions agree with TRBD2. The CDR3 loop spans 16 amino acids. Germline V gives CDR1 SGHTA, CDR2 FQGNSA. V dropped 1 base and J dropped 5; count of bases not matched to a gene: 10. The DNA for the CDR3 is TGTGCCAGCAGCTTAGGCTTTACGGGAGGGAGAAACGAGCAGTACTTC. Translation: CASSLGFTGGRNEQYF.

This chain uses TRBV27 with TRBJ2-7; 8 nucleotides agree with TRBD2. CDR3 size: 15 residues. Germline V gene lookup returns CDR1 MNHEY and CDR2 SMNVEV (reference sequence). The junction had 10 bases not matched to a gene; V was cut back by 6 bases and J by 3 bases. The CDR3 spells CASSEIAGPNYEQYF. As DNA, the CDR3 is TGTGCCAGCAGCGAAATAGCGGGACCAAACTACGAGCAGTACTTC.

This clone has just one count. The rearrangement uses TRBV5-1 and TRBJ2-6; 7 bases agree with TRBD1. The V gene end was trimmed by 2 bases and the J gene end by 2 bases; junction bases not matched to a gene: 4. Germline values: CDR1 SGHRS, CDR2 YFSETQ. This CDR3 has 16 residues. CDR3 residues: CASSFGQVAGANVLTF. Written as DNA, the CDR3 is TGCGCCAGCAGCTTTGGACAGGTAGCTGGGGCCAACGTCCTGACTTTC.

This clone was counted only a few times. The chain uses TRBV30 and TRBJ2-7; 7 bases line up with TRBD2. Per germline, CDR1 GTSNPN and CDR2 SVGIG (reference sequence). With V trimmed by 4 bases and J by 0 bases, 12 bases remained unmatched. This CDR3 comprises 16 residues. The CDR3 bases are TGTGCCTGGAACTCGCGGGGAGGGTCGAGCTCCTACGAGCAGTACTTC. Translated: CAWNSRGGSSSYEQYF.

CDR3 amino acids: CASSFEGLGTDTQYF. The CDR3 nucleotides are TGTGCCAGCAGTTTTGAGGGGCTCGGCACAGATACGCAGTATTTT. The chain couples TRBV28 to TRBJ2-3; D may correspond to TRBD1 or TRBD2 (5 bases each). V was clipped by 3 bases and J by 1 base, with 11 bases between them. The CDR3 is 15 residues long. Per the germline V gene, CDR1 is MDHEN and CDR2 is SYDVKM.

The rearrangement links TRBV9 to TRBJ1-4, with D possibly TRBD1 on 6 matching bases. This CDR3 contains 15 residues. The germline CDR1 and CDR2 sequences are SGDLS and YYNGEE. Trimming stripped 3 bases from V and 5 bases from J, with 14 bases between. CDR3: CASSGDRLQNEKLFF. In DNA form, the CDR3 reads TGTGCCAGCAGCGGTGACAGGCTTCAGAATGAAAAACTGTTTTTT.

This clone turned up a few times. This rearrangement joins TRBV5-1 to TRBJ1-3; D is ambiguous. Trimming took off 0 bases at V and 0 bases at J, with 10 bases between the two ends. The CDR3 loop spans 16 amino acids. CDR1 SGHRS and CDR2 YFSETQ come from the germline V gene. CDR3 sequence reads: CASSLASSFSGNTIYF. In DNA, the CDR3 is TGCGCCAGCAGCTTGGCGAGCTCGTTCTCTGGAAACACCATATATTTT.

This rearrangement joins TRBV19 to TRBJ2-2, with TRBD2 matching over 7 bases. Trimming cost V 3 bases and J 0 bases; bases outside gene matches: 10. Germline V lookup: CDR1 LNHDA, CDR2 SQIVND (reference sequence). This CDR3 spans 18 amino acids. DNA for the CDR3: TGTGCCAGTAGTATGTGGGGCGGGAGCGGTGCGAACACCGGGGAGCTGTTTTTT. Amino acids: CASSMWGGSGANTGELFF.

V and J are TRBV10-3 and TRBJ1-3; D unclear. Trimming cost V 8 bases and J 0 bases, with 11 bases left between them. This CDR3 region has 14 residues. Germline assignment: CDR1 ENHRY and CDR2 SYGVKD. In nucleotides, the CDR3 is TGTGCCATCTCTGGTACGAGCTCTGGAAACACCATATATTTT. This codes for CAISGTSSGNTIYF.

The rearrangement uses TRBV6-1 and TRBJ2-5; D is unresolved. Trimming took 4 bases from V and 12 from J, leaving 15 bases between them. Germline V gene lookup returns CDR1 MNHNS and CDR2 SASEGT. This CDR3 has 12 amino acids. CDR3: CASSATRAEKYF. The CDR3 DNA reads TGTGCCAGCAGTGCGACCCGGGCCGAAAAGTACTTC.

V is TRBV5-6 and J is TRBJ2-4; D call uncertain. Germline CDR1 reads SGHDT; CDR2 reads YYEEEE. V lost 4 bases and J lost 1, with 24 bases in between. CDR3 length: 19 amino acids. DNA of the CDR3: TGTGCCAGCAGCGCCCTTATATGGGAAGAGAAAAGGGCCAAAAACATTCAGTACTTC. Its translation: CASSALIWEEKRAKNIQYF.